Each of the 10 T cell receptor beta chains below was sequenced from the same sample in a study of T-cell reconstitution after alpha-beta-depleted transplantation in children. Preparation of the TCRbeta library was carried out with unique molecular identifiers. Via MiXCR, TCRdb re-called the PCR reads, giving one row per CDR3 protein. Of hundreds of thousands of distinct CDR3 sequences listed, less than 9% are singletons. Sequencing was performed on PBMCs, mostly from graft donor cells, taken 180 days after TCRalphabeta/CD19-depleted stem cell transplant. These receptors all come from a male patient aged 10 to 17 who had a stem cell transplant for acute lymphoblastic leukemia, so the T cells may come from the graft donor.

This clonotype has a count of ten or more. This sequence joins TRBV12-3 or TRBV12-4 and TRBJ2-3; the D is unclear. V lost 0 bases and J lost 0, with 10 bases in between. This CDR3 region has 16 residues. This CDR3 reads CASSLALVTSTDTQYF. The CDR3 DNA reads TGTGCCAGCAGTTTAGCGCTTGTCACTAGCACAGATACGCAGTATTTT.

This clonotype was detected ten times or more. CDR3 amino acids: CASSNEANSPLHF. The DNA for the CDR3 is TGTGCCAGCAGCAACGAAGCTAATTCACCCCTCCACTTT. This rearrangement joins TRBV6-2 or TRBV6-3 to TRBJ1-6; no reliable D call. Trimming stripped 6 bases from V and 6 bases from J, with 9 bases between. Germline V gene sequence: CDR1 MNHEY, CDR2 SVGEGT. The CDR3 sequence is 13 residues long.

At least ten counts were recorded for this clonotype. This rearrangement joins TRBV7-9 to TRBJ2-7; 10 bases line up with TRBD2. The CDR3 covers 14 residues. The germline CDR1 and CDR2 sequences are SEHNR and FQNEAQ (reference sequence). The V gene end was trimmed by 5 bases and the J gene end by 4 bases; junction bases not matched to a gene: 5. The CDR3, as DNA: TGTGCCAGCAGCCCTAGCGGGGGACTGTACGAGCAGTACTTC. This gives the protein CASSPSGGLYEQYF.

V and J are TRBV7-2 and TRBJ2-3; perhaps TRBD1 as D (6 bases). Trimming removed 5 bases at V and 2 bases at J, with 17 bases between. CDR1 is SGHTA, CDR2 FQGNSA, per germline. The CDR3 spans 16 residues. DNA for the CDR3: TGTGCCAGCAGCGACCCGGGACATCTTTTCACAGATACGCAGTATTTT. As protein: CASSDPGHLFTDTQYF.

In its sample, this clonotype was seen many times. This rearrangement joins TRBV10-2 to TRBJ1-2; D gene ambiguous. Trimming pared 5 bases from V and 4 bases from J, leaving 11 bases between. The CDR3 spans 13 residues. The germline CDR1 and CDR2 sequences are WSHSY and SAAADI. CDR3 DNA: TGCGCCAGCAGTTATGCTCCAGCCTATGGCTACACCTTC. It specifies CASSYAPAYGYTF.

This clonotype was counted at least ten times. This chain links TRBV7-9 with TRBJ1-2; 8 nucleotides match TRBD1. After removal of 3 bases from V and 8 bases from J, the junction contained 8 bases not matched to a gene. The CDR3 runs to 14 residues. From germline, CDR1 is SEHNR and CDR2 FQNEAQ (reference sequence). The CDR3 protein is CASSLSGTGIGYTF. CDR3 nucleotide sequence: TGTGCCAGCAGCTTGTCCGGGACAGGTATCGGCTACACCTTC. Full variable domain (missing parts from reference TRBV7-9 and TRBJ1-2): DTGVSQNPRHKITKRGQNVTFRCDPISEHNRLYWYRQTLGQGPEFLTYFQNEAQLEKSRLLSDRFSAERPKGSFSTLEIQRTEQGDSAMYLCASSLSGTGIGYTFGSGTRLTVV.

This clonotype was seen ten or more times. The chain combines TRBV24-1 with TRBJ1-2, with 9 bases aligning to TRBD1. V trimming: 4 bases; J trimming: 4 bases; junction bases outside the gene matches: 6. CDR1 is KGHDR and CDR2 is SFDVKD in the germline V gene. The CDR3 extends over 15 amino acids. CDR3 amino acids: CATSDWTGEVYGYTF. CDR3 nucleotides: TGTGCCACCAGTGACTGGACAGGGGAGGTCTATGGCTACACCTTC.

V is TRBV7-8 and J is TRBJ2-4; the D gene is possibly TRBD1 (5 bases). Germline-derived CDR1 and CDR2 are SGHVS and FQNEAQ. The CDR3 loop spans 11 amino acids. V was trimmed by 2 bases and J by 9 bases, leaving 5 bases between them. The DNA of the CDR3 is TGTGCCAGCAGCTTAACAGGCATTCAGTACTTC. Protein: CASSLTGIQYF.

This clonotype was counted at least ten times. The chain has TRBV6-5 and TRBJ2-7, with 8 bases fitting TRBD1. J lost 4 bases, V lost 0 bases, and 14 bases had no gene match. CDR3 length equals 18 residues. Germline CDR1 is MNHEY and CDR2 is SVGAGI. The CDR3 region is CASSYSPTRQGAVYEQYF. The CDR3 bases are TGTGCCAGCAGTTACTCCCCGACCCGGCAGGGGGCAGTTTACGAGCAGTACTTC.

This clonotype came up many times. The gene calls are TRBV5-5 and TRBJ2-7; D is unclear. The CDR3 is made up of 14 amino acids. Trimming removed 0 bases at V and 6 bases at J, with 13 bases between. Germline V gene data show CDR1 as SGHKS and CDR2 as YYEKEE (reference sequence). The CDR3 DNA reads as TGTGCCAGCAGCTTGGCCCGCTTGGATAGCGAGCAGTACTTC. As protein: CASSLARLDSEQYF.